The subject of this entry is one T cell receptor (beta chain). The record originates from a study of blood T cell repertoires in COVID-19. On the study more broadly: COVID-19 samples collected from the United States, Italy and Spain covered acute and convalescent phases.

Losses at the gene ends were 4 bases for V and 6 bases for J; bases not matched to a gene: 2. Looked up from germline, CDR1 is LGHDT and CDR2 is YNNKEL (reference sequence). The CDR3 spans 13 residues. Original handling: Scientists estimated how many nucleated cells there were by amplifying reference gene primers. Assay: immunoSEQ multiplex PCR; the TCRdb copy retains only in-frame clones and omits some. For V, J and clone size, that table is used; D and trimming come from the DNA. This repertoire shows approximately 280,000 clones, around 90% found once; its top ten account for about 8.5%. This sequence was found in a man younger than 35 with active or convalescent COVID-19. Sequencing was performed on peripheral blood. This sequence joins TRBV3-1 (or the pseudogene TRBV3-2) and TRBJ2-2; 7 nucleotides align to TRBD2. The DNA of the CDR3 is TGTGCCAGCAGCCTCCGGGGGGCCGGGGAGCTGTTTTTT. It encodes CASSLRGAGELFF.